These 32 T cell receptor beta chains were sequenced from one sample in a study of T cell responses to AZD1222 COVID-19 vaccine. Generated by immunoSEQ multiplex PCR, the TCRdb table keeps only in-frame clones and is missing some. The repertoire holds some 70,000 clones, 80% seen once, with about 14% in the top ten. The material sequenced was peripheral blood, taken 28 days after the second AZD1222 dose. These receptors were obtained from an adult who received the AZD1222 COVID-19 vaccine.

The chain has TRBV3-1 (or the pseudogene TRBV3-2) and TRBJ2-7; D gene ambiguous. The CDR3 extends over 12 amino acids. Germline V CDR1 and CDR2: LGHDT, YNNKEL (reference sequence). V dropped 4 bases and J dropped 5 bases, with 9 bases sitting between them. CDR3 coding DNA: TGTGCCAGCAGCCGGACGTCGAACGAGCAGTACTTC. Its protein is CASSRTSNEQYF.

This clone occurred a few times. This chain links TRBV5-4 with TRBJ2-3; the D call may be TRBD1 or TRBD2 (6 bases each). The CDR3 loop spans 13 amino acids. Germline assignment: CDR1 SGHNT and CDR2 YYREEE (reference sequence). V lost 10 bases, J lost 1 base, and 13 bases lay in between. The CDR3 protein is CAGGRRGTDTQYF. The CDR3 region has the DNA TGTGCCGGGGGCCGGAGGGGCACAGATACGCAGTATTTT.

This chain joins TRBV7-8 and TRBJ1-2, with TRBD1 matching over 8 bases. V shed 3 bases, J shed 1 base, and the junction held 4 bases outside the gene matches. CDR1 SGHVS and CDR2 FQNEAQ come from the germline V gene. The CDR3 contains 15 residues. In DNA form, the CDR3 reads TGTGCCAGCAGCTTGGACAGGGCTTTTAACTATGGCTACACCTTC. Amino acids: CASSLDRAFNYGYTF. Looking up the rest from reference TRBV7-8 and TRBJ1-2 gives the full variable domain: GAGVSQSPRYKVAKRGQDVALRCDPISGHVSLFWYQQALGQGPEFLTYFQNEAQLDKSGLPSDRFFAERPEGSVSTLKIQRTQQEDSAVYLCASSLDRAFNYGYTFGSGTRLTVV.

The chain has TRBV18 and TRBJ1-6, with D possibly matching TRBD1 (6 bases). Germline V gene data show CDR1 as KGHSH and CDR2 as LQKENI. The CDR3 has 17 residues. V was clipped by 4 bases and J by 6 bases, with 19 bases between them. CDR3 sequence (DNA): TGTGCCAGCTCACTGACTTTGGGGGCGCGAGGTAATTCACCCCTCCACTTT. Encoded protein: CASSLTLGARGNSPLHF.

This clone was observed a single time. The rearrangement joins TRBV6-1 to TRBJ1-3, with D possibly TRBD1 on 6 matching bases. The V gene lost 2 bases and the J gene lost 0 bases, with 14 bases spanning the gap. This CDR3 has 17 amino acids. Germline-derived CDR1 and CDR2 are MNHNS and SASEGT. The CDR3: CASSEPGQLFSGNTIYF. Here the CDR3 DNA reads TGTGCCAGCAGTGAACCTGGACAGCTTTTCTCTGGAAACACCATATATTTT.

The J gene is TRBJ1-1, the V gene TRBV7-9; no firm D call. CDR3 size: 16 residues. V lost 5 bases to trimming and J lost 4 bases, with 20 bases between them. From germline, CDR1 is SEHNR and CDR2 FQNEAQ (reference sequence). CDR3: CASSPEFQEFGTEAFF. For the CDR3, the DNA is TGTGCCAGCAGCCCGGAGTTTCAGGAATTTGGCACTGAAGCTTTCTTT.

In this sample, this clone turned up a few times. DNA for the CDR3: TGTGCCAGCAGCCAAGGCAGCGTAGGGACCCAGTACTTC. This sequence encodes CASSQGSVGTQYF. The chain recombines TRBV14 with TRBJ2-5; no clear D gene. Germline V gene lookup returns CDR1 SGHDN and CDR2 FVKESK. The CDR3 length is 13 residues. Trimming left V 1 base short and J 7 bases short, with 10 bases between.

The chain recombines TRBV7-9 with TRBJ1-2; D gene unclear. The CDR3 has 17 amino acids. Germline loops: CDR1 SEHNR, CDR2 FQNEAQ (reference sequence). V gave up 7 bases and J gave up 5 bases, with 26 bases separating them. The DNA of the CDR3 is TGTGCCAGCACCCCCCCGGGTATTCGAAACCGCCGGTATGGCTACACCTTC. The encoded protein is CASTPPGIRNRRYGYTF.

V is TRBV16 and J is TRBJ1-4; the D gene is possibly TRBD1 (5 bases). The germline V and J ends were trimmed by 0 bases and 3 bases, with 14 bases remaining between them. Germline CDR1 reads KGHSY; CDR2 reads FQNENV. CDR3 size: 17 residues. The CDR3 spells CASSQSEKGPSNEKLFF. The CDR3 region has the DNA TGTGCCAGCAGCCAATCTGAGAAGGGGCCTTCTAATGAAAAACTGTTTTTT.

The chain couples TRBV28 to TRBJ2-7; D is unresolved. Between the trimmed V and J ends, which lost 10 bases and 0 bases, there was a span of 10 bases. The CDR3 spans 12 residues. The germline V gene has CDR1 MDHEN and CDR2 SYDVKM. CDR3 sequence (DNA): TGTGCCACGACGGACGTCTCCTACGAGCAGTACTTC. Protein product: CATTDVSYEQYF. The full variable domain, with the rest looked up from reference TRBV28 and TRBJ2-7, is DVKVTQSSRYLVKRTGEKVFLECVQDMDHENMFWYRQDPGLGLRLIYFSYDVKMKEKGDIPEGYSVSREKKERFSLILESASTNQTSMYLCATTDVSYEQYFGPGTRLTVT.

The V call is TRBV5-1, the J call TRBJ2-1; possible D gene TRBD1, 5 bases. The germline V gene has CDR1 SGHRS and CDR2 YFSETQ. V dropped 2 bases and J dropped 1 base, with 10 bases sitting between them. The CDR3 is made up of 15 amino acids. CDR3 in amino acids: CASSLMDNSYNEQFF. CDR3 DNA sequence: TGCGCCAGCAGCTTAATGGACAATTCCTACAATGAGCAGTTCTTC.

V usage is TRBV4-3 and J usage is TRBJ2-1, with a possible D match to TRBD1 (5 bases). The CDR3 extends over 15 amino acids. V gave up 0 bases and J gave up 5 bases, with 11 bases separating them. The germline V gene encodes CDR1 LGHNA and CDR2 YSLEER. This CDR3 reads CASSQDLGAHNEQFF. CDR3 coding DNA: TGCGCCAGCAGCCAAGATTTAGGGGCCCACAATGAGCAGTTCTTC.

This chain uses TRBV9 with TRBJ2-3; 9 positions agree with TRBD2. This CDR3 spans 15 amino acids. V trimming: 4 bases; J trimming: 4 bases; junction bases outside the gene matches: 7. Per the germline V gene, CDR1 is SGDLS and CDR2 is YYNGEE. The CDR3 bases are TGTGCCAGCAGCCCCCGGGCGGGGGGGTCAGATACGCAGTATTTT. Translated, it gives CASSPRAGGSDTQYF.

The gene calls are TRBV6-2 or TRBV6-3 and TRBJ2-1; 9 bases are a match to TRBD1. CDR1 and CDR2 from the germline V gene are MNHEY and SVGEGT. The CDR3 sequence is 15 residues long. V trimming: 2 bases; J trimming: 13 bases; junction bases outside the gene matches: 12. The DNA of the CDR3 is TGTGCCAGCAGTTACAGGGGACAGGGCGCTATGGGCCAGTTCTTC. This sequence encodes CASSYRGQGAMGQFF.

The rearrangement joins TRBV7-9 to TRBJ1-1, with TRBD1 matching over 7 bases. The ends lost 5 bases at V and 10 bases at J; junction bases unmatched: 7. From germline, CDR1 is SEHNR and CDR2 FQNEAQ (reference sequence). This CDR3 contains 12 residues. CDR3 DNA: TGTGCCAGCAGCCCCCAGGGGGTAGGAGCTTTCTTT. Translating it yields CASSPQGVGAFF.

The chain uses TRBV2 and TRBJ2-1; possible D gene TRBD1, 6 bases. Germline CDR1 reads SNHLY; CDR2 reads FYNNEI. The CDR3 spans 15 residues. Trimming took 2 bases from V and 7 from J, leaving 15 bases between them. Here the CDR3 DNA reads TGTGCCAGCAGTGAATATAGGACAGCTCCTAATGAGCAGTTCTTC. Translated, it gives CASSEYRTAPNEQFF.

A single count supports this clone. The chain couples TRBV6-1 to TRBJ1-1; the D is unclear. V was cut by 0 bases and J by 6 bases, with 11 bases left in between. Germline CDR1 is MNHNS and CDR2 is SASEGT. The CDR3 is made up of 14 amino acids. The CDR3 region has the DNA TGTGCCAGCAGTGAAGCGACGGCGATTGCTGAAGCTTTCTTT. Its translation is CASSEATAIAEAFF.

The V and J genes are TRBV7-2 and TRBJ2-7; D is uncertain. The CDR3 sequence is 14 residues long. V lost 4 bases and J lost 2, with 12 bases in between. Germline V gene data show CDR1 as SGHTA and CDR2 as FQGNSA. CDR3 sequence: CASSSTRSAYEQYF. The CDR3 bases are TGTGCCAGCAGCTCCACCAGGAGCGCCTACGAGCAGTACTTC.

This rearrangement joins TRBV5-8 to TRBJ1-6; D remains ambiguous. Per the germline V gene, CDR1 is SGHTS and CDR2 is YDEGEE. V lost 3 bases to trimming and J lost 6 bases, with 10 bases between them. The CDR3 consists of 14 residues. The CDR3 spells CASSYRDPNSPLHF. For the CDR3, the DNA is TGTGCCAGCAGCTACCGGGATCCTAATTCACCCCTCCACTTT.

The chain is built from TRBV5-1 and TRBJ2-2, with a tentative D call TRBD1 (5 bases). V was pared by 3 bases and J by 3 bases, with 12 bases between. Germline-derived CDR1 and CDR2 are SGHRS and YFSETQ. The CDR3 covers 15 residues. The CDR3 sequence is CASSWQGRDTGELFF. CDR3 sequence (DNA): TGCGCCAGCAGCTGGCAGGGAAGAGACACCGGGGAGCTGTTTTTT.

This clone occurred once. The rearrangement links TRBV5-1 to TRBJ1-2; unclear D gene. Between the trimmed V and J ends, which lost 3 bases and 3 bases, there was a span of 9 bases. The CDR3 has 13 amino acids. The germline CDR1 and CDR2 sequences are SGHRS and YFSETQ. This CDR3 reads CASSSGSYYGYTF. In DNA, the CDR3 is TGCGCCAGCAGCTCCGGGTCTTACTATGGCTACACCTTC.

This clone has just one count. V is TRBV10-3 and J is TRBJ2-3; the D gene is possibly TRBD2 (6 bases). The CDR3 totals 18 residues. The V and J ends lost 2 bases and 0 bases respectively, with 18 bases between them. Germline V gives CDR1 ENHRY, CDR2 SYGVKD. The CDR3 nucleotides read TGTGCCATCAGTGAGATGCCCGGGACTCACTCTAGCACAGATACGCAGTATTTT. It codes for CAISEMPGTHSSTDTQYF.

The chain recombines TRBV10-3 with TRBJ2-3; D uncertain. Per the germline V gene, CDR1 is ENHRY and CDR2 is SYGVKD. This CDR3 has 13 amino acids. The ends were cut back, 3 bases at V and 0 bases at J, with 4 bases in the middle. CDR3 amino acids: CAISEDSTDTQYF. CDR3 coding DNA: TGTGCCATCAGTGAAGACAGCACAGATACGCAGTATTTT.

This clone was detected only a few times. The chain's CDR3 is CASSHVGGEGYTF. DNA of the CDR3: TGTGCCAGCAGCCACGTGGGGGGGGAGGGCTACACCTTC. The chain has TRBV4-2 and TRBJ1-2; weak D call: TRBD1 (5 bases). The V and J ends lost 3 bases and 8 bases respectively, with 13 bases between them. CDR1 is LGHNA, CDR2 YNFKEQ, per germline. The CDR3 extends over 13 amino acids.

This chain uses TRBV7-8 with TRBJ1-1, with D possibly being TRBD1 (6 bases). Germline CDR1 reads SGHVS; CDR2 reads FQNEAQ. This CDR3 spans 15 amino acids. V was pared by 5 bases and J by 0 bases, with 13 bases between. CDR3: CASSHPDSLNTEAFF. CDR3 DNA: TGTGCCAGCAGCCACCCGGACAGCCTGAACACTGAAGCTTTCTTT.

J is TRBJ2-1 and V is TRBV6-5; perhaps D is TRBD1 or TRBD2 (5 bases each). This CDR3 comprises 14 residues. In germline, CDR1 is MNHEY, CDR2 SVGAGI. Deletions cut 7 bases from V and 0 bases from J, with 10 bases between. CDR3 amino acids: CASTGASSYNEQFF. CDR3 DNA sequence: TGTGCCAGCACCGGGGCCAGCTCCTACAATGAGCAGTTCTTC.

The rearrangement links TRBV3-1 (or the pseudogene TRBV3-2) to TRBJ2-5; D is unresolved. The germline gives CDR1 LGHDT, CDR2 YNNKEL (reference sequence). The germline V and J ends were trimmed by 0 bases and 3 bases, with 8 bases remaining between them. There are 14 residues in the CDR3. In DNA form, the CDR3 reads TGTGCCAGCAGCCAAGAGGGCTTAAAAGAGACCCAGTACTTC. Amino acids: CASSQEGLKETQYF.

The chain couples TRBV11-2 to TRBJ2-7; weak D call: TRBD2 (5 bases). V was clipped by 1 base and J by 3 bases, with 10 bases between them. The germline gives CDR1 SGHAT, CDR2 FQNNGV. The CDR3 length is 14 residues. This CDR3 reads CASSLGSEGYEQYF. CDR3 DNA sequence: TGTGCCAGCAGCTTAGGATCCGAGGGCTACGAGCAGTACTTC.

Written as DNA, the CDR3 is TGTGCCAGCAGCCAAGTCAGTGACCCCCGGCAGCCCCAGCATTTT. This codes for CASSQVSDPRQPQHF. This chain connects TRBV4-2 to TRBJ1-5; D is uncertain. Per the germline V gene, CDR1 is LGHNA and CDR2 is YNFKEQ. The germline V and J ends were trimmed by 1 base and 7 bases, with 14 bases remaining between them. The CDR3 length is 15 residues.

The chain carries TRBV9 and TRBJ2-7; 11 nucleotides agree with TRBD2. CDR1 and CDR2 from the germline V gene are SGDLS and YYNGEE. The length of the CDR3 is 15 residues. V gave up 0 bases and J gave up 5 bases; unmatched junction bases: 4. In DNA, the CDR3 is TGTGCCAGCAGCGTAGCTGGGACTAGCGGCCACGAGCAGTACTTC. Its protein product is CASSVAGTSGHEQYF.

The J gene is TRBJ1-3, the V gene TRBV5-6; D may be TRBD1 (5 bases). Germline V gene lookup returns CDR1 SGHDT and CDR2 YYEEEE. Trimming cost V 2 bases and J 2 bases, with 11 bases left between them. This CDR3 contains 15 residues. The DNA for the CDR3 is TGTGCCAGCAGCTTTAGCTCAGGGACTGGAAACACCATATATTTT. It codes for CASSFSSGTGNTIYF.

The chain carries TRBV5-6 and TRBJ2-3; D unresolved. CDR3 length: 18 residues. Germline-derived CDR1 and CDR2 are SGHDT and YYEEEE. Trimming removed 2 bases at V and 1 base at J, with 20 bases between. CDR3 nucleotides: TGTGCCAGCAGCTTCCGTACTCCTTGGGGATCAGGCACAGATACGCAGTATTTT. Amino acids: CASSFRTPWGSGTDTQYF.